The sequence of this T cell receptor (beta chain) was determined in a study of blood T cell repertoires in COVID-19. In the study overall: The United States, Italy and Spain provided the acute and convalescent COVID-19 samples. PBMCs, B-cell-depleted T cells, or T cells provided the cDNA or gDNA that made up the material.

The germline V gene encodes CDR1 SGHRS and CDR2 YFSETQ. With 0 bases removed from V and 6 bases from J, the gap between germline ends came to 12 bases. This CDR3 region has 15 residues. Generated by immunoSEQ multiplex PCR, the TCRdb table keeps only in-frame clones and is missing some. This table has about 140,000 clones, over 80% appearing once. The source of this sequence is a woman aged 50 to 60 with acute or convalescent COVID-19. V usage is TRBV5-1 and J usage is TRBJ2-2; possibly TRBD1 for D (6 bases). Sequencing was performed on peripheral blood. This CDR3 reads CASSLERGIAGELFF. CDR3 in DNA: TGCGCCAGCAGCTTGGAAAGGGGGATCGCCGGGGAGCTGTTTTTT. Full variable domain (remainder filled in from reference TRBV5-1 and TRBJ2-2): KAGVTQTPRYLIKTRGQQVTLSCSPISGHRSVSWYQQTPGQGLQFLFEYFSETQRNKGNFPGRFSGRQFSNSRSEMNVSTLELGDSALYLCASSLERGIAGELFFGEGSRLTVL.